Listed here are 26 T cell receptor beta chains from one sample, sequenced in a study of blood T cell repertoires in COVID-19. Sequenced by immunoSEQ multiplex PCR; TCRdb stores in-frame clones only, minus some. The data show some 250,000 clones, with less than 90% seen just once and 4.2% held by the top ten. Source material: peripheral blood. The receptors originated from a man in his 60s with acute or convalescent COVID-19.

This clone was counted a few times. The genes are TRBV2 and TRBJ2-1; D ambiguous. This CDR3 comprises 14 residues. Trimming left V 6 bases short and J 9 bases short, with 18 bases between. Germline CDR1 SNHLY, CDR2 FYNNEI. CDR3 in DNA: TGTGCCAGCAGACAATTCATTAGCCCCCCTGAGCAGTTCTTC. The encoded protein is CASRQFISPPEQFF.

V usage is TRBV29-1 and J usage is TRBJ1-1; 7 bases are shared with TRBD1. V shed 6 bases, J shed 1 base, and the junction held 11 bases outside the gene matches. The CDR3 spans 15 residues. Germline CDR1 and CDR2: SQVTM and ANQGSEA. The CDR3 bases are TGCAGCGTCAGATCACAGGGGACGGGGAACACTGAAGCTTTCTTT. Amino acid sequence: CSVRSQGTGNTEAFF.

There are a few counts of this clone. The chain is built from TRBV3-1 (or the pseudogene TRBV3-2) and TRBJ1-2; a weak D match, TRBD1 (6 bases). Germline CDR1 reads LGHDT; CDR2 reads YNNKEL (reference sequence). The CDR3 contains 16 residues. Trimming left V 0 bases short and J 5 bases short, with 16 bases between. The CDR3 region has the DNA TGTGCCAGCAGCCAAGATCTGGCAGGGGTCGGTTATGGCTACACCTTC. The encoded protein is CASSQDLAGVGYGYTF.

The CDR3: CASSVGLGGGYTF. Here the CDR3 DNA reads TGTGCCAGCAGCGTAGGTCTAGGAGGCGGCTACACCTTC. The chain is built from TRBV9 and TRBJ1-2; D unresolved. CDR1 SGDLS and CDR2 YYNGEE come from the germline V gene. The germline V and J ends were trimmed by 0 bases and 8 bases, with 11 bases remaining between them. CDR3 length: 13 amino acids.

The chain uses TRBV7-9 and TRBJ2-3; TRBD1 aligns across 8 bases. Germline trimming cut 5 bases from V and 3 bases from J; bases unmatched to any gene: 4. CDR3 size: 14 residues. From germline, CDR1 is SEHNR and CDR2 FQNEAQ (reference sequence). The CDR3 protein is CASSPNRGTDTQYF. DNA for the CDR3: TGTGCCAGCAGCCCGAACAGGGGGACAGATACGCAGTATTTT.

The V call is TRBV4-1, the J call TRBJ2-7; weak D call: TRBD2 (5 bases). Germline values: CDR1 MGHRA, CDR2 YSYEKL. The CDR3 is 13 residues long. The V end was cut by 2 bases, the J end by 6 bases, with 11 bases between. For the CDR3, the DNA is TGCGCCAGCAGCCAATTTTCTAGCTTCGAGCAGTACTTC. It is translated as CASSQFSSFEQYF.

The V and J genes are TRBV27 and TRBJ1-5; D might be TRBD1 (6 bases). CDR1 and CDR2 from the germline V gene are MNHEY and SMNVEV (reference sequence). Trimming took off 6 bases at V and 6 bases at J, with 18 bases between the two ends. The CDR3 covers 15 residues. The CDR3 sequence: CASSPTGSVIQPQHF. CDR3 nucleotides: TGTGCCAGCAGCCCAACAGGGTCCGTCATTCAGCCCCAGCATTTT.

The chain recombines TRBV28 with TRBJ2-7; perhaps TRBD1 as D (5 bases). V gave up 5 bases and J gave up 4 bases, with 9 bases separating them. Per germline, CDR1 MDHEN and CDR2 SYDVKM. The CDR3 is made up of 12 amino acids. The CDR3 DNA reads as TGTGCCAGCAGTACGACAGTTTACGAGCAGTACTTC. Amino acid sequence: CASSTTVYEQYF.

The chain is built from TRBV19 and TRBJ2-1; 13 bases are a match to TRBD2. In germline, CDR1 is LNHDA, CDR2 SQIVND (reference sequence). The CDR3 loop spans 21 amino acids. J was trimmed by 0 bases and V by 3 bases; bases with no gene match: 14. CDR3 sequence (DNA): TGTGCCAGTAGTATTGGCAGGGGACTAGCGGGGCCTGACAGCTCCTACAATGAGCAGTTCTTC. It yields the protein CASSIGRGLAGPDSSYNEQFF. Full variable domain (outside the CDR3, taken from reference TRBV19 and TRBJ2-1): DGGITQSPKYLFRKEGQNVTLSCEQNLNHDAMYWYRQDPGQGLRLIYYSQIVNDFQKGDIAEGYSVSREKKESFPLTVTSAQKNPTAFYLCASSIGRGLAGPDSSYNEQFFGPGTRLTVL.

Comments on this clone: This sample includes further DNA sequences coding for the same CDR3. V gene TRBV9 combines with J gene TRBJ2-7; 9 nucleotides align to TRBD2. Per the germline V gene, CDR1 is SGDLS and CDR2 is YYNGEE. The J segment lost 7 bases and the V segment lost 0 bases, leaving 2 bases of the junction unmatched. The CDR3 spans 13 residues. In nucleotides, the CDR3 is TGTGCCAGCAGCGTAGGGCTAGCGGGGGAGCAGTACTTC. It yields the protein CASSVGLAGEQYF.

Of note for this clone: Additional DNA sequences in this sample encode the identical CDR3. The rearrangement uses TRBV6-4 and TRBJ2-3; TRBD2 agrees at 11 bases. There are 15 residues in the CDR3. The junction had 1 base not matched to a gene; V was cut back by 4 bases and J by 1 base. CDR1 is MRHNA and CDR2 is SNTAGT in the germline V gene. The CDR3 region has the DNA TGTGCCAGCAGTGTGGGACTAGCGGGCACAGATACGCAGTATTTT. Translation gives CASSVGLAGTDTQYF.

The CDR3 DNA reads as TGTGCCAGCAGCTCGAATCAGGGGAACACTGAAGCTTTCTTT. Translated: CASSSNQGNTEAFF. The V and J genes are TRBV5-4 and TRBJ1-1; TRBD1 might be the D (5 bases). In germline, CDR1 is SGHNT, CDR2 YYREEE (reference sequence). This CDR3 is built from 14 residues. Trimming took off 3 bases at V and 1 base at J, with 10 bases between the two ends.

J is TRBJ2-5 and V is TRBV5-4, with 7 bases aligning to TRBD1. J lost 2 bases, V lost 3 bases, and 7 bases had no gene match. Germline V CDR1 and CDR2: SGHNT, YYREEE (reference sequence). The CDR3 consists of 15 residues. CDR3 protein: CASSSARDRQETQYF. For the CDR3, the DNA is TGTGCCAGCAGCTCCGCCCGGGACAGACAAGAGACCCAGTACTTC.

This clone was seen a few times. The rearrangement links TRBV2 to TRBJ1-5; D is ambiguous. The CDR3 loop spans 14 amino acids. Germline assignment: CDR1 SNHLY and CDR2 FYNNEI. V gave up 1 base and J gave up 4 bases, with 8 bases separating them. CDR3 region: CASSEVSNNQPQHF. The CDR3 DNA is TGTGCCAGCAGTGAAGTTTCCAATAATCAGCCCCAGCATTTT. The whole variable domain, filled in from reference TRBV2 and TRBJ1-5, reads EPEVTQTPSHQVTQMGQEVILRCVPISNHLYFYWYRQILGQKVEFLVSFYNNEISEKSEIFDDQFSVERPDGSNFTLKIRSTKLEDSAMYFCASSEVSNNQPQHFGDGTRLSIL.

The genes are TRBV4-1 and TRBJ1-5; D is possibly TRBD1 (6 bases). This CDR3 is 16 amino acids long. Germline CDR1 is MGHRA and CDR2 is YSYEKL. The V end lost 5 bases, the J end lost 1 base, and 15 bases lay between the germline ends. The DNA of the CDR3 is TGCGCCAGCAGCACCACAGGGTCCTTGAGCAATCAGCCCCAGCATTTT. This translates into CASSTTGSLSNQPQHF.

This clone was picked up one time. CDR3 coding DNA: TGCGCCAGCAGCTTGGGTTCCAGGCGTCAGGAGACCCAGTACTTC. It specifies CASSLGSRRQETQYF. The rearrangement joins TRBV5-1 to TRBJ2-5; D is unclear. Germline V CDR1 and CDR2: SGHRS, YFSETQ. The V end was cut by 0 bases, the J end by 5 bases, with 14 bases between. This CDR3 is built from 15 residues.

This chain uses TRBV10-3 with TRBJ1-3; D is perhaps TRBD1 (5 bases). Trimming shortened V by 6 bases and J by 1 base, and 13 bases separated the two germline ends. CDR1 is ENHRY and CDR2 is SYGVKD in the germline V gene. The CDR3 has 15 residues. CDR3 loop: CAISAQGSSGNTIYF. Written as DNA, the CDR3 is TGTGCCATCAGCGCTCAGGGTTCGTCTGGAAACACCATATATTTT.

J is TRBJ2-2 and V is TRBV9; maybe TRBD1 (6 bases). There are 13 residues in the CDR3. Trimming took 4 bases from V and 7 from J, leaving 11 bases between them. CDR1 and CDR2 from the germline V gene are SGDLS and YYNGEE. CDR3 sequence reads: CASSPRGVGELFF. The CDR3 region has the DNA TGTGCCAGCAGCCCCAGGGGCGTCGGGGAGCTGTTTTTT.

This chain uses TRBV5-1 with TRBJ2-1; 8 bases are a match to TRBD1. J lost 6 bases, V lost 6 bases, and 8 bases had no gene match. The CDR3 totals 14 residues. Germline CDR1 reads SGHRS; CDR2 reads YFSETQ. CDR3 in DNA: TGCGCCAGCAAACGGGACAGGCAAATCAATGAGCAGTTCTTC. This gives the protein CASKRDRQINEQFF.

The chain combines TRBV10-3 with TRBJ2-1, with TRBD2 identical over 11 bases. The CDR3 has 14 amino acids. Germline CDR1 ENHRY, CDR2 SYGVKD. J was trimmed by 5 bases and V by 6 bases; bases with no gene match: 3. The CDR3 sequence: CAISLAGGDNEQFF. CDR3 DNA: TGTGCCATCAGCCTAGCGGGGGGCGACAATGAGCAGTTCTTC.

J is TRBJ2-1 and V is TRBV6-2 or TRBV6-3, with TRBD2 identical over 13 bases. This CDR3 is 16 amino acids long. J lost 8 bases, V lost 6 bases, and 10 bases had no gene match. Germline-derived CDR1 and CDR2 are MNHEY and SVGEGT. The CDR3 spells CASSPQLAGGQYEQFF. The CDR3 DNA sequence: TGTGCCAGCAGCCCCCAACTAGCGGGAGGGCAATATGAGCAGTTCTTC.

The rearrangement links TRBV28 to TRBJ2-7; TRBD2 matches at 7 bases. J was trimmed by 4 bases and V by 3 bases; bases with no gene match: 12. The CDR3 loop spans 16 amino acids. Germline CDR1 is MDHEN and CDR2 is SYDVKM. CDR3 nucleotides: TGTGCCAGCAGTTTCTTCCCCGGGACTAAGGCTTACGAGCAGTACTTC. Residues: CASSFFPGTKAYEQYF.

The rearrangement uses TRBV4-1 and TRBJ2-7; 8 bases are a match to TRBD1. The CDR3 is 15 residues long. V trimming: 3 bases; J trimming: 0 bases; junction bases outside the gene matches: 4. Germline values: CDR1 MGHRA, CDR2 YSYEKL. CDR3: CASSHGQGPSYEQYF. For the CDR3, the DNA is TGCGCCAGCAGCCACGGACAGGGCCCCTCCTACGAGCAGTACTTC.

The J gene is TRBJ2-3, the V gene TRBV2, with 9 positions matching TRBD2. CDR3 size: 15 residues. CDR1 SNHLY and CDR2 FYNNEI come from the germline V gene. The V and J ends lost 4 bases and 7 bases, in that order; junction bases with no gene match: 9. CDR3 bases: TGTGCCAGCAGTGTGACTAGCGGAGAGGTTTATACGCAGTATTTT. It yields the protein CASSVTSGEVYTQYF.

This clone was counted a few times. The CDR3 nucleotides are TGTGCCAGCAGTTTAGGCTTCTATGGCTACACCTTC. Protein product: CASSLGFYGYTF. The chain employs TRBV28 and TRBJ1-2; D unclear. The CDR3 loop spans 12 amino acids. The ends were cut back, 2 bases at V and 4 bases at J, with 5 bases in the middle. Germline CDR1 reads MDHEN; CDR2 reads SYDVKM.

The rearrangement links TRBV28 to TRBJ1-1; perhaps TRBD1 as D (6 bases). Looked up from germline, CDR1 is MDHEN and CDR2 is SYDVKM. The ends were cut back, 1 base at V and 6 bases at J, with 12 bases in the middle. CDR3 size: 14 residues. CDR3 sequence reads: CASSLYQGRAEAFF. CDR3 DNA: TGTGCCAGCAGTTTATACCAGGGGCGGGCTGAAGCTTTCTTT.